These 28 T cell receptor beta chains share one sample of origin, sequenced in a study of CD8 T cells in Susac syndrome. cDNA came from approximately 0.5 to 1 ug RNA primed by random hexamers. TCRdb re-called the immunoSEQ multiplex PCR reads with MiXCR, one entry per CDR3 protein. The sample lists about 300,000 distinct CDR3 sequences; around nine tenths were seen once. Specimen: CD8+ T cells from PBMCs. The receptors here all came from a human donor with multiple sclerosis.

V usage is TRBV27 and J usage is TRBJ2-1, with 16 bases identical to TRBD2. J gave up 13 bases and V 5 bases, and 8 bases lay outside the gene matches. CDR1 and CDR2 from the germline V gene are MNHEY and SMNVEV (reference sequence). This CDR3 spans 15 amino acids. Here the CDR3 DNA reads TGTGCCAGCAGTCTCGGGACTAGCGGGAGGGCCGAACAGTTCTTC. Protein sequence: CASSLGTSGRAEQFF.

This chain joins TRBV7-9 and TRBJ1-1, with unresolved D. The V gene's germline CDR1 is SEHNR and CDR2 FQNEAQ (reference sequence). The CDR3 loop spans 12 amino acids. Trimming took 7 bases from V and 7 from J, leaving 13 bases between them. CDR3 sequence reads: CASITNLDEAFF. CDR3 nucleotide sequence: TGTGCCAGCATCACCAACTTGGATGAAGCTTTCTTT.

The gene calls are TRBV28 and TRBJ2-1; D ambiguous. Between the trimmed V and J ends, which lost 5 bases and 3 bases, there was a span of 8 bases. Per the germline V gene, CDR1 is MDHEN and CDR2 is SYDVKM. CDR3 size: 13 residues. The CDR3 sequence is CASSPHFYNEQFF. Written as DNA, the CDR3 is TGTGCCAGCAGTCCCCACTTCTACAATGAGCAGTTCTTC.

This clonotype came up once. The rearrangement links TRBV2 to TRBJ2-1; 12 bases align to TRBD2. V trimming: 0 bases; J trimming: 8 bases; junction bases outside the gene matches: 5. Germline lookup yields CDR1 SNHLY and CDR2 FYNNEI. CDR3 length: 16 amino acids. The CDR3 bases are TGTGCCAGCAGTGAAGCAAGACTAGCGGGGGTCGATGAGCAGTTCTTC. This sequence encodes CASSEARLAGVDEQFF.

This chain uses TRBV7-9 with TRBJ2-1; a possible D gene is TRBD2 (5 bases). The CDR3 length is 13 residues. V was clipped by 4 bases and J by 10 bases, with 14 bases between them. The germline gives CDR1 SEHNR, CDR2 FQNEAQ (reference sequence). CDR3 loop: CASSSPFSVEQFF. CDR3 bases: TGTGCCAGCAGCTCGCCATTTAGCGTCGAGCAGTTCTTC.

The chain carries TRBV12-3 or TRBV12-4 and TRBJ2-1, with D perhaps matching TRBD2 (6 bases). The CDR3 has 13 residues. V lost 0 bases and J 12 bases, leaving 12 bases between the germline ends. The CDR3 DNA is TGTGCCAGCAGTTTAGCGCTTGGGGAGGTGCAGTTCTTC. Translating gives CASSLALGEVQFF.

This clonotype was seen only once. The J gene is TRBJ2-7, the V gene TRBV12-3 or TRBV12-4; 10 bases are shared with TRBD2. CDR3 length: 12 amino acids. J lost 7 bases, V lost 6 bases, and 3 bases had no gene match. The CDR3 here is CASRPGLAEQYF. CDR3 coding DNA: TGTGCCAGCAGGCCGGGACTAGCGGAGCAGTACTTC.

The V gene is TRBV6-1, the J gene TRBJ1-2; D uncertain. Trimming pared 2 bases from V and 4 bases from J, leaving 11 bases between. CDR1 is MNHNS, CDR2 SASEGT, per germline. CDR3 length: 14 amino acids. CDR3 loop: CASSELHGIYGYTF. CDR3 coding DNA: TGTGCCAGCAGTGAATTGCACGGTATCTATGGCTACACCTTC.

V usage is TRBV6-1 and J usage is TRBJ2-1; D gene ambiguous. Trimming removed 7 bases from V and 7 bases from J, with 14 bases in between. The CDR3 length is 13 residues. Germline CDR1 reads MNHNS; CDR2 reads SASEGT. This CDR3 reads CASNSVVGNEQFF. CDR3 bases: TGTGCCAGCAATTCGGTCGTAGGGAATGAGCAGTTCTTC.

The J gene is TRBJ2-2, the V gene TRBV29-1, with 9 nucleotides matching TRBD1. The V gene end was trimmed by 2 bases and the J gene end by 1 base; junction bases not matched to a gene: 5. The CDR3 sequence is 16 residues long. Germline values: CDR1 SQVTM, CDR2 ANQGSEA. CDR3 sequence reads: CSVEWTGVRNTGELFF. The CDR3 DNA is TGCAGCGTTGAATGGACAGGGGTTCGGAACACCGGGGAGCTGTTTTTT.

V is TRBV7-8 and J is TRBJ2-5, with 7 bases lining up with TRBD2. This CDR3 has 16 amino acids. CDR1 and CDR2 (germline): SGHVS, FQNEAQ. V shed 1 base, J shed 1 base, and the junction held 6 bases outside the gene matches. In DNA form, the CDR3 reads TGTGCCAGCAGCTTAGAGTCTAGCGGTCTCCAAGAGACCCAGTACTTC. It encodes CASSLESSGLQETQYF.

This sequence joins TRBV27 and TRBJ2-1, with D maybe TRBD2 (6 bases). Germline V gene data show CDR1 as MNHEY and CDR2 as SMNVEV (reference sequence). The CDR3 covers 13 residues. V dropped 6 bases and J dropped 1 base, with 7 bases sitting between them. The CDR3 DNA reads as TGTGCCAGCAGGCGGGATTCCTACAATGAGCAGTTCTTC. Translating it yields CASRRDSYNEQFF.

The chain recombines TRBV4-1 with TRBJ1-1, with no clear D. Germline CDR1 is MGHRA and CDR2 is YSYEKL. Trimming removed 1 base from V and 4 bases from J, with 7 bases in between. CDR3 size: 13 residues. CDR3 in amino acids: CASSQGQVTEAFF. As DNA, the CDR3 is TGCGCCAGCAGCCAAGGGCAAGTCACTGAAGCTTTCTTT.

V gene TRBV4-3 combines with J gene TRBJ1-1; a possible D gene is TRBD1 (6 bases). Germline CDR1 LGHNA, CDR2 YSLEER. V lost 6 bases and J lost 3, with 14 bases in between. CDR3 length: 14 amino acids. The CDR3 DNA sequence: TGCGCCAGCAGGAGGGGGGTCGCGGACACTGAAGCTTTCTTT. It codes for CASRRGVADTEAFF.

V gene TRBV7-9 combines with J gene TRBJ2-4; 8 bases match TRBD1. This CDR3 region has 15 residues. J gave up 5 bases and V 0 bases, and 3 bases lay outside the gene matches. Per germline, CDR1 SEHNR and CDR2 FQNEAQ (reference sequence). CDR3 loop: CASSLAQQGENIQYF. CDR3 DNA sequence: TGTGCCAGCAGCTTAGCGCAACAGGGGGAAAACATTCAGTACTTC.

This clonotype was observed once. V and J are TRBV20-1 and TRBJ2-5; TRBD1 matches 9 bases. The CDR3 runs 14 residues. V lost 5 bases and J lost 9; bases outside the gene matches: 13. The germline V gene encodes CDR1 DFQATT and CDR2 SNEGSKA (reference sequence). CDR3 protein: CSAWTGTGNVAQYF. CDR3 nucleotides: TGCAGTGCTTGGACCGGGACAGGGAACGTCGCCCAGTACTTC.

This CDR3 is CASSLQGGYEKLFF. The CDR3, as DNA: TGTGCCAGCAGTCTGCAGGGGGGATACGAAAAACTGTTTTTT. The J gene is TRBJ1-4, the V gene TRBV27; 7 nucleotides line up with TRBD1. CDR3 size: 14 residues. Germline trimming cut 5 bases from V and 8 bases from J; bases unmatched to any gene: 8. CDR1 is MNHEY and CDR2 is SMNVEV in the germline V gene (reference sequence).

The chain couples TRBV19 to TRBJ1-2; D remains ambiguous. V was trimmed by 10 bases and J by 7 bases, leaving 10 bases between them. This CDR3 is 10 amino acids long. Germline V gives CDR1 LNHDA, CDR2 SQIVND (reference sequence). The DNA for the CDR3 is TGTGCCACCCGACTCGCTGGCTACACCTTC. Translating gives CATRLAGYTF.

The chain links TRBV6-1 to TRBJ1-1, with D maybe TRBD1 (6 bases). V dropped 0 bases and J dropped 8 bases, with 19 bases sitting between them. Germline loops: CDR1 MNHNS, CDR2 SASEGT. This CDR3 spans 16 amino acids. CDR3 protein: CASSEARLQGPFEAFF. CDR3 bases: TGTGCCAGCAGTGAAGCGCGGTTACAGGGCCCCTTCGAAGCTTTCTTT.

The chain recombines TRBV4-1 with TRBJ2-6; D possibly corresponds to TRBD1 (6 bases). CDR3 length: 18 residues. Trimming pared 2 bases from V and 0 bases from J, leaving 14 bases between. Germline V gene lookup returns CDR1 MGHRA and CDR2 YSYEKL. CDR3 residues: CASSQLGDRSSGANVLTF. The DNA of the CDR3 is TGCGCCAGCAGCCAATTGGGAGACAGGAGCTCTGGGGCCAACGTCCTGACTTTC.

The V call is TRBV29-1, the J call TRBJ2-7, with TRBD2 matching over 10 bases. The V gene's germline CDR1 is SQVTM and CDR2 ANQGSEA. Trimming cost V 7 bases and J 2 bases; bases outside gene matches: 8. The CDR3 extends over 14 amino acids. The chain's CDR3 is CSAKLLAGAYEQYF. The CDR3 DNA follows: TGCAGCGCTAAACTCCTAGCGGGAGCCTACGAGCAGTACTTC.

The chain couples TRBV20-1 to TRBJ2-7; possible D gene TRBD2, 5 bases. Trimming stripped 3 bases from V and 4 bases from J, with 13 bases between. CDR1 and CDR2 from the germline V gene are DFQATT and SNEGSKA (reference sequence). The CDR3 loop spans 13 amino acids. CDR3 amino acids: CSASIWSGYEQYF. CDR3 in DNA: TGCAGTGCTAGTATCTGGTCGGGGTACGAGCAGTACTTC.

The CDR3 loop reads CSARDDRRGQSSYNEQFF. The CDR3 DNA reads as TGCAGTGCTAGAGATGACAGGCGAGGGCAAAGCTCCTACAATGAGCAGTTCTTC. V and J are TRBV20-1 and TRBJ2-1; D is perhaps TRBD1 (6 bases). Germline V lookup: CDR1 DFQATT, CDR2 SNEGSKA (reference sequence). V shed 0 bases and J shed 0 bases, with 18 bases lying between them. The CDR3 covers 18 residues.

This chain joins TRBV7-9 and TRBJ2-5; 13 nucleotides line up with TRBD2. Germline V gene data show CDR1 as SEHNR and CDR2 as FQNEAQ (reference sequence). CDR3 length: 13 amino acids. The V gene end was trimmed by 8 bases and the J gene end by 3 bases; junction bases not matched to a gene: 0. The CDR3: CASGLAGEETQYF. CDR3 nucleotide sequence: TGTGCCAGCGGACTAGCGGGGGAAGAGACCCAGTACTTC.

V and J are TRBV9 and TRBJ1-1; 7 bases are a match to TRBD1. V shed 0 bases, J shed 5 bases, and the junction held 7 bases outside the gene matches. Per the germline V gene, CDR1 is SGDLS and CDR2 is YYNGEE. The CDR3 extends over 15 amino acids. CDR3 region: CASSVGAGGATEAFF. In DNA form, the CDR3 reads TGTGCCAGCAGCGTAGGTGCAGGGGGTGCGACTGAAGCTTTCTTT.

The CDR3 DNA is TGTGCCACCAGCAGAGATGAGGGGACAGCTATCTACGAGCAGTACTTC. Translated, it gives CATSRDEGTAIYEQYF. The V call is TRBV15, the J call TRBJ2-7; 7 positions agree with TRBD1. V shed 0 bases and J 3 bases; nucleotides not matched to a gene: 8. The CDR3 is made up of 16 amino acids. The germline CDR1 and CDR2 sequences are LNHNV and YYDKDF (reference sequence). The full variable domain, with the rest looked up from reference TRBV15 and TRBJ2-7, is DAMVIQNPRYQVTQFGKPVTLSCSQTLNHNVMYWYQQKSSQAPKLLFHYYDKDFNNEADTPDNFQSRRPNTSFCFLDIRSPGLGDTAMYLCATSRDEGTAIYEQYFGPGTRLTVT.

The rearrangement joins TRBV4-3 to TRBJ2-7, with 12 bases fitting TRBD2. Germline-derived CDR1 and CDR2 are LGHNA and YSLEER. The CDR3 sequence is 14 residues long. V trimming: 4 bases; J trimming: 4 bases; junction bases outside the gene matches: 2. CDR3 in DNA: TGCGCCAGCAGCCCTACTAGCGGGAGGTACGAGCAGTACTTC. Translating gives CASSPTSGRYEQYF.

This clonotype was counted once. This chain connects TRBV9 to TRBJ2-2; TRBD1 matches 7 bases. CDR3 length: 16 amino acids. The V gene's germline CDR1 is SGDLS and CDR2 YYNGEE. V shed 0 bases and J 3 bases; nucleotides not matched to a gene: 5. CDR3: CASSVGGGEDTGELFF. In nucleotides, the CDR3 is TGTGCCAGCAGCGTAGGAGGGGGCGAGGACACCGGGGAGCTGTTTTTT.